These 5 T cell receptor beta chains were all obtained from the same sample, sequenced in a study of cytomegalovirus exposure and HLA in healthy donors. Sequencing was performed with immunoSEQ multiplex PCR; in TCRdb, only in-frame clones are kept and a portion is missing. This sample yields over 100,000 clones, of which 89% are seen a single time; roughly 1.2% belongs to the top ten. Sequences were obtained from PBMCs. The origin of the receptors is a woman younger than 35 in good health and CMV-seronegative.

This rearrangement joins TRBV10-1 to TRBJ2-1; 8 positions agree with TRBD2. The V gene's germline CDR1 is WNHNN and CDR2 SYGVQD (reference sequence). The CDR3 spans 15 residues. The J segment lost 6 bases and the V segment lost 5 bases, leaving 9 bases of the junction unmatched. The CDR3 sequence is CASSRAGGSFNEQFF. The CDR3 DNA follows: TGCGCCAGCAGTCGGGCGGGGGGCAGTTTCAATGAGCAGTTCTTC.

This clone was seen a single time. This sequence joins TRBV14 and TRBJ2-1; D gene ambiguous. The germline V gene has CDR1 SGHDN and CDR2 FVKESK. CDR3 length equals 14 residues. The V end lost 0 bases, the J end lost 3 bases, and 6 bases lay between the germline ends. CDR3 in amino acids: CASSQDNYYNEQFF. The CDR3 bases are TGTGCCAGCAGCCAAGATAACTACTACAATGAGCAGTTCTTC.

DNA of the CDR3: TGTGCCTCTTCTTCCGCGCAGGGAAAACACTATGGCTACACCTTC. Protein product: CASSSAQGKHYGYTF. The chain couples TRBV19 to TRBJ1-2, with D perhaps matching TRBD1 (5 bases). The V end was cut by 11 bases, the J end by 3 bases, with 22 bases between. Germline loops: CDR1 LNHDA, CDR2 SQIVND (reference sequence). The CDR3 runs 15 residues.

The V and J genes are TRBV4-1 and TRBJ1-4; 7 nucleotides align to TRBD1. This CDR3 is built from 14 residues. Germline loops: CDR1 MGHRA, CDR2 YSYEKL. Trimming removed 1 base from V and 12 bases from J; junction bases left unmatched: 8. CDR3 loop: CASSQGTGFLELFF. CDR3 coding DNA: TGCGCCAGCAGCCAAGGGACAGGTTTTTTGGAACTGTTTTTT.

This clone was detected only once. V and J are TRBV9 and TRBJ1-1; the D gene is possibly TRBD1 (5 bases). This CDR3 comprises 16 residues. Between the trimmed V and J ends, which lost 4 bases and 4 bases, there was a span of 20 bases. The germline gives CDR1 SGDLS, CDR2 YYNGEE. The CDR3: CASSPRWGRVGTEAFF. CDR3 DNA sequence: TGTGCCAGCAGCCCTCGGTGGGGGAGGGTGGGCACTGAAGCTTTCTTT.